This is a list of T cell receptor beta chains from one sample in a study of CXCR3-negative and CXCR3-positive naive CD8 T cells. For each CDR3 protein, TCRdb gives one entry from its re-call of the 5' RACE reads, without DNA. In total, the table holds 50,000 to 75,000 distinct CDR3 sequences. What was sequenced was naive CXCR3- CD8+ T cells from blood. Receptor source: a human donor in good health. Some clones in this sample may be carry-over from other donors' samples. Both conserved end residues are part of each CDR3.

TRBV7-8,TRBJ2-7,CASSLDIPSYEQYF
TRBV12-3/TRBV12-4,TRBJ2-1,CASGPGNEQFF
TRBV20-1,TRBJ1-2,CSARDYHAGDNYGYTF
TRBV6-2/TRBV6-3,TRBJ1-1,CASSVGQRTEAFF
TRBV6-6,TRBJ2-7,CASSMTSGVSYEQYF
TRBV6-4,TRBJ2-2,CASSDSMGSTGELFF
TRBV11-3,TRBJ2-3,CASRHRLDDADTQYF
TRBV6-5,TRBJ2-2,CASLAGFIGTGELFF
TRBV4-3,TRBJ2-2,CASSQGTTAWELFF
TRBV20-1,TRBJ2-5,CIARDLRQGGETQYF
TRBV20-1,TRBJ1-1,CSAPKTEGTEAFF
TRBV5-1,TRBJ2-1,CASSFEGLAGENEQFF
TRBV29-1,TRBJ1-2,CSVDGPQGAGYTF
TRBV29-1,TRBJ1-2,CSVEQSGGDDGYTF
TRBV6-5,TRBJ2-5,CASSYSGDTNQETQYF
TRBV12-3/TRBV12-4,TRBJ2-5,CASSPYRVRETQYF
TRBV7-9,TRBJ2-3,CASSTPGLYGADTQYF
TRBV6-5,TRBJ2-3,CASSPEARTQYF
TRBV7-8,TRBJ2-7,CASSLARAGAEQYF
TRBV7-9,TRBJ2-1,CASSLVQGSSYNEQFF
TRBV20-1,TRBJ2-4,CSAHSKGEAKNILYF
TRBV7-2,TRBJ1-2,CASSVSDYGYTF
TRBV7-9,TRBJ2-1,CASSPHDRPNNEQFF
TRBV4-2,TRBJ1-1,CASSQDGMAFF
TRBV6-5,TRBJ2-2,CASSSVYTGELFF
TRBV18,TRBJ2-1,CASSARDRVFNEQFF
TRBV28,TRBJ2-2,CASSSLATGELFF
TRBV11-3,TRBJ2-5,CASSNFRTTSGGSDGWETQYF
TRBV7-6,TRBJ2-1,CASSPDSYNEQFF
TRBV28,TRBJ2-7,CASIRQGVLGEQYF
TRBV7-2,TRBJ2-7,CASSVLQGAYEQYF
TRBV29-1,TRBJ2-7,CSVEENGYEQYF
TRBV29-1,TRBJ2-1,CSVDTGTGAYNEQFF
TRBV5-1,TRBJ2-3,CASSFSLAVTDTQYF
TRBV28,TRBJ2-2,CASSLSGFNTGELFF
TRBV9,TRBJ2-1,CASSATGESSYNEQFF
TRBV5-1,TRBJ2-1,CASSQHRDRGVYEQFF
TRBV6-2/TRBV6-3,TRBJ2-1,CASTPWRASGGEQFF
TRBV9,TRBJ2-7,CASNQRGGYEQYF
TRBV7-9,TRBJ2-1,CASSLATGNEQFF
TRBV5-1,TRBJ2-1,CASSLELAGDEQFF
TRBV4-1,TRBJ2-1,CASSQSSGGRYNEQFF
TRBV5-6,TRBJ2-3,CASSPWTSGVTDTQYF
TRBV29-1,TRBJ2-7,CSARYTGGRYEQYF
TRBV14,TRBJ2-7,CASSPTWVGDKTYEQYF
TRBV7-9,TRBJ2-1,CASSSVLVPLEQFF